Presented here are 20 T cell receptor beta chains from one specimen sequenced in a study of cytomegalovirus exposure and HLA in healthy donors. 13 Jbeta primers and 60 Vbeta primers were used for the PCR. TCRdb's copy holds only in-frame clones and misses some; the assay was immunoSEQ multiplex PCR. The table has 80,000 to 100,000 clones, roughly 74% seen once; the top ten hold about 16%. Sequencing used PBMCs. Receptors originate from a woman aged 18-29 years in good health and CMV-seropositive.

This clone occurred a few times. The CDR3 spells CASSRRSGAGGEQYF. DNA of the CDR3: TGTGCCAGCAGCCGGAGAAGCGGGGCCGGGGGGGAGCAGTACTTC. The chain has TRBV7-2 and TRBJ2-7; TRBD2 matches at 7 bases. This CDR3 region has 15 residues. The V gene's germline CDR1 is SGHTA and CDR2 FQGNSA. J gave up 7 bases and V 5 bases, and 14 bases lay outside the gene matches. The variable domain in full, completed from reference TRBV7-2 and TRBJ2-7, reads GAGVSQSPSNKVTEKGKDVELRCDPISGHTALYWYRQSLGQGLEFLIYFQGNSAPDKSGLPSDRFSAERTGGSVSTLTIQRTQQEDSAVYLCASSRRSGAGGEQYFGPGTRLTVT.

The chain joins TRBV6-5 to TRBJ1-5; maybe TRBD1 (6 bases). This CDR3 region has 14 residues. The V end lost 6 bases, the J end lost 4 bases, and 13 bases lay between the germline ends. Germline CDR1 and CDR2: MNHEY and SVGAGI. This CDR3 is CASRKRGGNQPQHF. DNA of the CDR3: TGTGCCAGCAGGAAGAGGGGGGGAAATCAGCCCCAGCATTTT.

This clone was counted a few times. V gene TRBV19 combines with J gene TRBJ2-3; 9 bases are shared with TRBD2. Germline CDR1 LNHDA, CDR2 SQIVND (reference sequence). This CDR3 has 18 residues. After removal of 5 bases from V and 0 bases from J, the junction contained 12 bases not matched to a gene. The CDR3 DNA reads TGTGCCAGTAGTGTTGGTAGCGGGAGCTTTCTTAGCACAGATACGCAGTATTTT. This encodes CASSVGSGSFLSTDTQYF.

This clone appeared a few times. This chain joins TRBV19 and TRBJ1-4; 8 positions agree with TRBD1. Looked up from germline, CDR1 is LNHDA and CDR2 is SQIVND (reference sequence). The length of the CDR3 is 14 residues. The junction had 6 bases not matched to a gene; V was cut back by 7 bases and J by 5 bases. CDR3 protein: CASTEGQENEKLFF. CDR3 sequence (DNA): TGTGCCAGTACCGAGGGACAGGAAAATGAAAAACTGTTTTTT.

The chain is built from TRBV5-1 and TRBJ1-6, with a weak D call TRBD1 (5 bases). Deletions cut 4 bases from V and 6 bases from J, with 17 bases between. The V gene's germline CDR1 is SGHRS and CDR2 YFSETQ. The CDR3 is made up of 16 amino acids. The CDR3, as DNA: TGCGCCAGCAGCCCGGGTTGGGGGGGGAGTAATTCACCCCTCCACTTT. It translates to CASSPGWGGSNSPLHF.

This chain links TRBV6-4 with TRBJ2-3; possibly TRBD2 for D (5 bases). The CDR3 totals 14 residues. Looked up from germline, CDR1 is MRHNA and CDR2 is SNTAGT. Trimming shortened V by 8 bases and J by 2 bases, and 14 bases separated the two germline ends. As DNA, the CDR3 is TGTGCCAGCGGGAAAGGAGGCGACACAGATACGCAGTATTTT. Residues: CASGKGGDTDTQYF.

Comment on this clone: The sample has other DNA sequences that encode this CDR3 too. The chain carries TRBV14 and TRBJ2-5; possible D gene TRBD2, 5 bases. The length of the CDR3 is 13 residues. Trimming removed 3 bases from V and 3 bases from J, with 8 bases in between. Germline CDR1 SGHDN, CDR2 FVKESK. The CDR3 is CASSHLGEETQYF. The CDR3 region has the DNA TGTGCCAGCAGCCATCTCGGGGAAGAGACCCAGTACTTC.

The chain has TRBV21-1 and TRBJ2-5; the table names TRBD2, a call not compared with the DNA. TRBV21-1 is flagged as a pseudogene. The CDR3 spans 16 residues. The CDR3 sequence: CASSKARGRAEETQYF. The DNA of the CDR3 is TGTGCCAGCAGCAAAGCGAGAGGGAGGGCCGAGGAGACCCAGTACTTC.

The chain carries TRBV19 and TRBJ1-2; D remains unclear. The CDR3 consists of 16 residues. Germline-derived CDR1 and CDR2 are LNHDA and SQIVND (reference sequence). With 3 bases removed from V and 8 bases from J, the gap between germline ends came to 22 bases. CDR3 bases: TGTGCCAGTAGTATCGGACTGCCTCCTCTGGTGGGAGGCTACACCTTC. It translates to CASSIGLPPLVGGYTF.

V is TRBV25-1 and J is TRBJ2-7; 9 bases fit TRBD1. There are 13 residues in the CDR3. V was clipped by 6 bases and J by 3 bases; unmatched bases: 3. Germline loops: CDR1 MGHDK, CDR2 SYGVNS. CDR3 protein: CASSQGQGYEQYF. The CDR3 DNA reads as TGTGCCAGCAGCCAGGGACAGGGCTACGAGCAGTACTTC.

The J gene is TRBJ2-2, the V gene TRBV18, with 15 nucleotides matching TRBD2. CDR3 length: 19 amino acids. The ends lost 3 bases at V and 0 bases at J; junction bases unmatched: 5. Germline V gene lookup returns CDR1 KGHSH and CDR2 LQKENI. This chain's CDR3 is CASSPRTSGGASNTGELFF. In DNA, the CDR3 is TGTGCCAGCTCACCCCGGACTAGCGGGGGGGCCTCGAACACCGGGGAGCTGTTTTTT.

The V and J genes are TRBV5-6 and TRBJ1-2; D is possibly TRBD1 (6 bases). Germline CDR1 SGHDT, CDR2 YYEEEE. This CDR3 spans 15 amino acids. V lost 4 bases and J lost 0, with 13 bases in between. CDR3 sequence reads: CASSPGDGANYGYTF. The CDR3 DNA reads as TGTGCCAGCAGCCCAGGGGACGGAGCTAACTATGGCTACACCTTC.

The V gene is TRBV27, the J gene TRBJ2-7; 10 bases align to TRBD2. V was pared by 5 bases and J by 5 bases, with 12 bases of the junction left unmatched. CDR3 size: 16 residues. CDR1 and CDR2 from the germline V gene are MNHEY and SMNVEV (reference sequence). CDR3 DNA: TGTGCCAGCAGTCCTACCCGAGCGGGAGGGCGGCACGAGCAGTACTTC. Protein sequence: CASSPTRAGGRHEQYF.

This clone was detected a few times. The chain joins TRBV5-6 to TRBJ2-5, with 8 positions matching TRBD2. The germline V gene encodes CDR1 SGHDT and CDR2 YYEEEE. J gave up 4 bases and V 6 bases, and 11 bases lay outside the gene matches. The CDR3 consists of 15 residues. The CDR3 DNA follows: TGTGCCAGCACCATCTCCGGGGGGGGTAGAGAGACCCAGTACTTC. This gives the protein CASTISGGGRETQYF.

This clone was picked up a small number of times. This chain connects TRBV7-2 to TRBJ1-5, with D tentatively TRBD1 (5 bases). The germline CDR1 and CDR2 sequences are SGHTA and FQGNSA. CDR3 length equals 15 residues. V gave up 4 bases and J gave up 1 base, with 11 bases separating them. CDR3 protein: CASSYVGGSNQPQHF. The CDR3 bases are TGTGCCAGCAGCTATGTGGGGGGAAGCAATCAGCCCCAGCATTTT. Based on the CDR3 plus reference TRBV7-2 and TRBJ1-5, the full variable domain is GAGVSQSPSNKVTEKGKDVELRCDPISGHTALYWYRQSLGQGLEFLIYFQGNSAPDKSGLPSDRFSAERTGGSVSTLTIQRTQQEDSAVYLCASSYVGGSNQPQHFGDGTRLSIL.

This clone has only a few counts. The chain has TRBV6-5 and TRBJ1-1; maybe TRBD1 (6 bases). The V end was cut by 4 bases, the J end by 1 base, with 10 bases between. The CDR3 covers 14 residues. Germline CDR1 is MNHEY and CDR2 is SVGAGI. This chain's CDR3 is CASSSGQQNTEAFF. CDR3 in DNA: TGTGCCAGCAGTTCAGGACAGCAGAACACTGAAGCTTTCTTT.

This clone has only a few counts. This chain links TRBV4-1 with TRBJ2-7; no firm D call. Germline V gives CDR1 MGHRA, CDR2 YSYEKL. V was pared by 4 bases and J by 3 bases, with 16 bases between. The CDR3 length is 15 residues. The CDR3 region is CASSRKKASFYEQYF. The CDR3 DNA is TGCGCCAGCAGCCGAAAAAAAGCATCCTTCTACGAGCAGTACTTC.

In regard to this clone: This CDR3 is also generated by other DNA sequences in the sample. This sequence joins TRBV19 and TRBJ2-5; D possibly corresponds to TRBD1 (6 bases). Germline-derived CDR1 and CDR2 are LNHDA and SQIVND (reference sequence). This CDR3 contains 16 residues. Trimming left V 3 bases short and J 8 bases short, with 22 bases between. This CDR3 reads CASSMGVTGTRNTQYF. The DNA for the CDR3 is TGTGCCAGTAGTATGGGAGTCACCGGGACACGCAACACCCAGTACTTC.

The gene calls are TRBV2 and TRBJ1-1; 7 nucleotides line up with TRBD1. The CDR3 covers 15 residues. Germline values: CDR1 SNHLY, CDR2 FYNNEI. Trimming took 5 bases from V and 1 from J; bases not matched to a gene: 7. CDR3 residues: CASSTDNRGNTEAFF. CDR3 DNA: TGTGCCAGCAGTACCGATAACAGGGGGAACACTGAAGCTTTCTTT.

The V gene is TRBV4-2, the J gene TRBJ1-1; a possible D gene is TRBD1 (5 bases). The CDR3 is 14 amino acids. The V and J ends lost 4 bases and 2 bases respectively, with 11 bases between them. Germline-derived CDR1 and CDR2 are LGHNA and YNFKEQ. Here the CDR3 reads CASSLTQDNTEAFF. The CDR3 DNA reads as TGTGCCAGCAGCCTCACACAGGACAACACTGAAGCTTTCTTT.